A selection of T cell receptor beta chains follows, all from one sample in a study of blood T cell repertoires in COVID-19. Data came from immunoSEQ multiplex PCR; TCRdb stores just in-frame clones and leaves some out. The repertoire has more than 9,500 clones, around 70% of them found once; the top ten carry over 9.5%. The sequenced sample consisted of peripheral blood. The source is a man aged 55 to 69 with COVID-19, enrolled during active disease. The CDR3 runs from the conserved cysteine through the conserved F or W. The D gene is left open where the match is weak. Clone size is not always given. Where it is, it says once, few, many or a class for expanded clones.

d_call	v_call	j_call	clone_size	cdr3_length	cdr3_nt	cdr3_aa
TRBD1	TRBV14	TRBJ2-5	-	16	TGTGCCAGCAGCGGCTGGGGCCAGGGGGCTCGGGAGACCCAGTACTTC	CASSGWGQGARETQYF
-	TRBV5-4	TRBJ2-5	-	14	TGTGCCAGCAGCTACGCCGACAGGCAAGAGACCCAGTACTTC	CASSYADRQETQYF
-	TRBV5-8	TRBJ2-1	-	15	TGTGCCAGCAGCCCTGAGGCCGCGGGATACAATGAGCAGTTCTTC	CASSPEAAGYNEQFF
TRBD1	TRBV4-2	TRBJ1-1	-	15	TGTGCCAGCAGCCAAGCGCGGACAGGGGGCACTGAAGCTTTCTTT	CASSQARTGGTEAFF
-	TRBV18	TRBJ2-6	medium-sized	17	TGTGCCAGCTCACCCCGAACAGGGAACTCTGGGGCCAACGTCCTGACTTTC	CASSPRTGNSGANVLTF
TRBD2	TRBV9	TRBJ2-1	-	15	TGTGCCAGCAGCGTAGTAGCGGGAGGTAACAATGAGCAGTTCTTC	CASSVVAGGNNEQFF
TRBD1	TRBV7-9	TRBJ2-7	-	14	TGTGCCAGCAGCTCCCGGGACAGTTCCTACGAGCAGTACTTC	CASSSRDSSYEQYF
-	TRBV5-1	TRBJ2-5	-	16	TGCGCCAGCAGGTTGGCGGGGTTGAATCTCATGGAGACCCAGTACTTC	CASRLAGLNLMETQYF
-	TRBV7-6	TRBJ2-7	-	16	TGTGCCAGCAGCCTCCAGTTCGGCGCCCAGGGATACGAGCAGTACTTC	CASSLQFGAQGYEQYF
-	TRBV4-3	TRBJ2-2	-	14	TGCGCCAGCAGCCCCGGGTCCTTGACCGGGGAGCTGTTTTTT	CASSPGSLTGELFF
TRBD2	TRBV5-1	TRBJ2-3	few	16	TGCGCCAGCAGTACCGTACTAGCGGGGGGGCCGGATACGCAGTATTTT	CASSTVLAGGPDTQYF
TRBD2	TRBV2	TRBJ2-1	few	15	TGTGCCAGCAAAGGGGGCGGGCTAGCGGGGGACGAGCAGTTCTTC	CASKGGGLAGDEQFF
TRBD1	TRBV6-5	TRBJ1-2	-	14	TGTGCCAGCAGCGCCTACAGGGGGCTCTATGGCTACACCTTC	CASSAYRGLYGYTF
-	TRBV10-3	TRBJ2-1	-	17	TGTGCCATCAGTGAGTCGACCAGGTCAGGGAGGATAAATGAGCAGTTCTTC	CAISESTRSGRINEQFF
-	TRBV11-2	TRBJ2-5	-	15	TGTGCCAGCAGCTTAGATTCTCAGGGGTTGGAGACCCAGTACTTC	CASSLDSQGLETQYF
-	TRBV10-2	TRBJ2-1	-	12	TGCGCCAGCATTCGGGGTTACAATGAGCAGTTCTTC	CASIRGYNEQFF
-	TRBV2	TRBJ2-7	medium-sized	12	TGTGCCAGCAGTTGGACATCTTACGAGCAGTACTTC	CASSWTSYEQYF
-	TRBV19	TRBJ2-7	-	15	TGTGCCAGTAGTATAACCCACGCAGTTTCCTACGAGCAGTACTTC	CASSITHAVSYEQYF
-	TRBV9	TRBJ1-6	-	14	TGTGCCAGCAGCGCGGACAGCTACAATTCACCCCTCCACTTT	CASSADSYNSPLHF
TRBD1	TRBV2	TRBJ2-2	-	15	TGTGCCAGCAGTGAGGGACAGGGGCGGACCGGGGAGCTGTTTTTT	CASSEGQGRTGELFF
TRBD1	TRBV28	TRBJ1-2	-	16	TGTGCCAGCAGTTCTTTAGTTCGGCAGGGGGCGTATGGCTACACCTTC	CASSSLVRQGAYGYTF
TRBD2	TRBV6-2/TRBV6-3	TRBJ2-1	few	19	TGTGCCAGCAGTTACTCGAAAGAGACTAGCGGGTTCTCCTACAATGAGCAGTTCTTC	CASSYSKETSGFSYNEQFF
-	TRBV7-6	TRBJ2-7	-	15	TGTGCCAGCAGCTTTCAAGGACACGGTGGCTACGAGCAGTACTTC	CASSFQGHGGYEQYF
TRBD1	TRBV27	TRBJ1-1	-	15	TGTGCCAGCAGTCCGGGACAGGGGGCGCCCACTGAAGCTTTCTTT	CASSPGQGAPTEAFF
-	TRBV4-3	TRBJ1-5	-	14	TGCGCCAGCAGCCAAACAGTCAGCAATCAGCCCCAGCATTTT	CASSQTVSNQPQHF
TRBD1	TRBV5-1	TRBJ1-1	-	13	TGCGCCAGCAGGGGACAGGGGTTTACTGAAGCTTTCTTT	CASRGQGFTEAFF
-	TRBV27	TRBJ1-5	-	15	TGTGCCAGCAGTTTGGGGGGTGGTGGCAATCAGCCCCAGCATTTT	CASSLGGGGNQPQHF
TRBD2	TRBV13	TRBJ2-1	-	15	TGTGCCAGCAGCGACAGAGGGGAGGGCCGGAGTGAGCAGTTCTTC	CASSDRGEGRSEQFF
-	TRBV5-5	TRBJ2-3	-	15	TGTGCCAGCAGAACCCAGGGGTGGCGCACAGATACGCAGTATTTT	CASRTQGWRTDTQYF
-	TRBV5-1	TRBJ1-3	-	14	TGCGCCAGCAGCTTGTGGGGGGCTGGAAACACCATATATTTT	CASSLWGAGNTIYF
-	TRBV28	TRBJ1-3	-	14	TGTGCCAGCAGTTTCTCGGGGTTAGTTGGCACCATATATTTT	CASSFSGLVGTIYF
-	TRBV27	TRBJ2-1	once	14	TGTGCCAGCAGTTTAGGTTCACATGGCAATGAGCAGTTCTTC	CASSLGSHGNEQFF
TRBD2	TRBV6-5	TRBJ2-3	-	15	TGTGCCAGCAGCCTGGGACTAGCGCTGACAGATACGCAGTATTTT	CASSLGLALTDTQYF
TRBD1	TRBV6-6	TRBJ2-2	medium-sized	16	TGTGCCAGCAGTTACTCCCGGACAGGGGGCCCCGGGGAGCTGTTTTTT	CASSYSRTGGPGELFF
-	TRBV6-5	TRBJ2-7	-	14	TGTGCCAGCAGTTATCAAGAGGTCTCCTACGAGCAGTACTTC	CASSYQEVSYEQYF
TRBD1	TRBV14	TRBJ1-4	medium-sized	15	TGTGCCAGCAGCCAGGACAGGGGGCGAGGAGAAAAACTGTTTTTT	CASSQDRGRGEKLFF
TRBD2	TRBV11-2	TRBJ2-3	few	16	TGTGCCAGCAGCTTAGATCTGGGGGGGTACACAGATACGCAGTATTTT	CASSLDLGGYTDTQYF
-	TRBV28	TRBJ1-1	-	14	TGTGCCAGCACCTCATGGGGGGGGTGGACTGAAGCTTTCTTT	CASTSWGGWTEAFF
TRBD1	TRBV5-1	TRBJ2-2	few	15	TGCGCCAGCAATTCCAGGGGGTCTTCCACCGGGGAGCTGTTTTTT	CASNSRGSSTGELFF
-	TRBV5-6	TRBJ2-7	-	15	TGTGCCAGCAGCTTGTTGTTTAGGGGCCACTACGAGCAGTACTTC	CASSLLFRGHYEQYF
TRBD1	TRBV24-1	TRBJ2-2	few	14	TGTGCCACCAGCGGGACAGGGGAGGCCGGGGAGCTGTTTTTT	CATSGTGEAGELFF
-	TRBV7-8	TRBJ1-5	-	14	TGTGCCAGCAGCAGGACAGTATTCAATCAGCCCCAGCATTTT	CASSRTVFNQPQHF
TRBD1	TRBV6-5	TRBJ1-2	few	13	TGTGCCAGCAGGGAGACAGGGTACTATGGCTACACCTTC	CASRETGYYGYTF
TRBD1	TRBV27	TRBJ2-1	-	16	TGTGCCAGCAGTTTATCGTGGGACAGGGAAGGGAGTGAGCAGTTCTTC	CASSLSWDREGSEQFF
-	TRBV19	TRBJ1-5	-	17	TGTGCCAGTAGTATTTGGGGAGAAACCTATAGCAATCAGCCCCAGCATTTT	CASSIWGETYSNQPQHF
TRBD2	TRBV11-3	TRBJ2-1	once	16	TGTGCCAGCAGCTCCGGACTAGCGGGGGGGGAGAATGAGCAGTTCTTC	CASSSGLAGGENEQFF
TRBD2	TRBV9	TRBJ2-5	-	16	TGTGCCAGCAGCGTTTTGGCGGGAGGGTACCAAGAGACCCAGTACTTC	CASSVLAGGYQETQYF
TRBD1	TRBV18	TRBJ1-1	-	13	TGTGCCAGCTCAACATGGACAGGAACTGAAGCTTTCTTT	CASSTWTGTEAFF
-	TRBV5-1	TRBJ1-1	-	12	TGCGCCAGCAGCTTGGATACGCGTGAAGCTTTCTTT	CASSLDTREAFF
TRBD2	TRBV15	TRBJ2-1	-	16	TGTGCCACCACCTCTAACCGGGACTATCGGTACAATGAGCAGTTCTTC	CATTSNRDYRYNEQFF
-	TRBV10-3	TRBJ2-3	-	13	TGTGCCATCAGCGAACAGGGTCGAGATACGCAGTATTTT	CAISEQGRDTQYF
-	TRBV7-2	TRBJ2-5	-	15	TGTGCCAGCAGCCCCCAGGTCGGGGTGGGGGAGACCCAGTACTTC	CASSPQVGVGETQYF
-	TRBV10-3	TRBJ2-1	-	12	TGTGCCACCATAGATGGGGGGAATGAGCAGTTCTTC	CATIDGGNEQFF
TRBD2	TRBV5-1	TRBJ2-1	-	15	TGCGCCAGCACGATTGGGACTAGCGACCACAATGAGCAGTTCTTC	CASTIGTSDHNEQFF